This T cell receptor (beta chain) was recorded in a study of blood T cell repertoires in COVID-19. Only in-frame clones appear in the TCRdb table, and some are missing; sequencing was by immunoSEQ multiplex PCR. The repertoire holds roughly 230,000 clones, with roughly nine tenths as singletons. This clone was recorded once. The CDR3 has 15 amino acids. V lost 3 bases and J lost 2, with 12 bases in between. The germline CDR1 and CDR2 sequences are SEHNR and FQNEAQ (reference sequence). The source material was peripheral blood. The TCR originated in a man aged 65 to 85 with acute or convalescent COVID-19. V and J are TRBV7-9 and TRBJ2-3; possible D gene TRBD2, 5 bases. Here the CDR3 reads CASSFGLGDTDTQYF. As DNA, the CDR3 is TGTGCCAGCAGCTTCGGGTTGGGAGACACAGATACGCAGTATTTT.